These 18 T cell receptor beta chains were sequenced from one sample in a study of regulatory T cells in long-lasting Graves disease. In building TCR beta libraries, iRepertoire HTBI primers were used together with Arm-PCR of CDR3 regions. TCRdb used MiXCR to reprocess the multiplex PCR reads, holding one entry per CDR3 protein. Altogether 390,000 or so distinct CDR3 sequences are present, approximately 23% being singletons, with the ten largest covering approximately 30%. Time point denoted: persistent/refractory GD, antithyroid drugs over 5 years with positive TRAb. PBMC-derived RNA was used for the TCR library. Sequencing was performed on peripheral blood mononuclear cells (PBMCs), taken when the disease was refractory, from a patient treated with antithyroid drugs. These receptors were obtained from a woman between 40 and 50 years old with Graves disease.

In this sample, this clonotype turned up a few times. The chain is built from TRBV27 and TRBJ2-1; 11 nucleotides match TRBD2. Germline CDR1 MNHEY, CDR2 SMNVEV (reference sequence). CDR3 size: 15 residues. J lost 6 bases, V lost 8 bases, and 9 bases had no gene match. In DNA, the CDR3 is TGTGCCAGCTTAGCGCGTGGACTAGCGGGCAATGAGCAGTTCTTC. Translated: CASLARGLAGNEQFF.

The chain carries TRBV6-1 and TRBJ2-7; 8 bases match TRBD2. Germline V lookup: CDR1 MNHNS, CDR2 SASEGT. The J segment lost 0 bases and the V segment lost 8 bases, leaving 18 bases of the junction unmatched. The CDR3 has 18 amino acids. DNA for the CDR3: TGTGCCAGCTCTCTTGCTAGGGGCGGGAGGCTGCACTCCTACGAGCAGTACTTC. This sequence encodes CASSLARGGRLHSYEQYF.

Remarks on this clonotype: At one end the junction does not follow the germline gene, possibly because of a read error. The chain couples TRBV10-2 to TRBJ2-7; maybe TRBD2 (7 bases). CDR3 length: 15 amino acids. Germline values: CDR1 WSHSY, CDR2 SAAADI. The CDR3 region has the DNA TGCGCCAGCGGTGAGAAGGGGAGGGGGACCTACGAGCAGTACTTC. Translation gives CASGEKGRGTYEQYF.

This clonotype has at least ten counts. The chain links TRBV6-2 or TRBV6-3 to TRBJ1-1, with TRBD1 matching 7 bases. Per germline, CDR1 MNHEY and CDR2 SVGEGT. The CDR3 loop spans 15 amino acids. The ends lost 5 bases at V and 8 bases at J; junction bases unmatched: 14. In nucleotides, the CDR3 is TGTGCCAGCAGTGAAAGATTCCTAGGGACAGTCGAAGCTTTCTTT. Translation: CASSERFLGTVEAFF.

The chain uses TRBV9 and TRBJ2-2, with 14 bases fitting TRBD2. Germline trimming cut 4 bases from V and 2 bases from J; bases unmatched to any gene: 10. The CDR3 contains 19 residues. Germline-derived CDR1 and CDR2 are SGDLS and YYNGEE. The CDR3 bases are TGTGCCAGCAGCTACACGGGGACTAGCGGGAGAGATAACACCGGGGAGCTGTTTTTT. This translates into CASSYTGTSGRDNTGELFF.

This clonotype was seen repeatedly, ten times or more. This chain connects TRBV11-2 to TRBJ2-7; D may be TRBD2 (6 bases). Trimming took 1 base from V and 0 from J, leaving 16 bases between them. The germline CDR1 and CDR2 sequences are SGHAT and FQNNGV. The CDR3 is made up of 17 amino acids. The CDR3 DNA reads TGTGCCAGCAGCTTAGGAGCGTGGGGGGATCCCTCCTACGAGCAGTACTTC. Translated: CASSLGAWGDPSYEQYF.

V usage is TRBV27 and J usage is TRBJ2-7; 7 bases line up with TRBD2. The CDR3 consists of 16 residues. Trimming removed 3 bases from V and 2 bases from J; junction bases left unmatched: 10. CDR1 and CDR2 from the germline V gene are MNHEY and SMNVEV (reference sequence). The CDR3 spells CASSLGHPGGTYEQYF. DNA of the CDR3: TGTGCCAGCAGTTTGGGGCACCCGGGAGGTACCTACGAGCAGTACTTC.

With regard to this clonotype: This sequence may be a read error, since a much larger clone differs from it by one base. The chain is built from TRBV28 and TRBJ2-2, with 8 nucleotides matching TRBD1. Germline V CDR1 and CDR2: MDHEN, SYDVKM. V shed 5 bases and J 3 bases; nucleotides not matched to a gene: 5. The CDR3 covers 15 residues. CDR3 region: CASSAGGVDTGELFF. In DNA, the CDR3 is TGTGCCAGCAGTGCAGGGGGCGTGGACACCGGGGAGCTGTTTTTT.

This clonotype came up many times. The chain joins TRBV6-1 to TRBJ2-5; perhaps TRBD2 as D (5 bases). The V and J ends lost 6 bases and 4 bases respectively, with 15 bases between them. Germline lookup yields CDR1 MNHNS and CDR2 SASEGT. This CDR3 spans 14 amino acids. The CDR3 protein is CASRETRPGETQYF. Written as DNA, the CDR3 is TGTGCCAGCAGGGAAACTAGACCTGGAGAGACCCAGTACTTC.

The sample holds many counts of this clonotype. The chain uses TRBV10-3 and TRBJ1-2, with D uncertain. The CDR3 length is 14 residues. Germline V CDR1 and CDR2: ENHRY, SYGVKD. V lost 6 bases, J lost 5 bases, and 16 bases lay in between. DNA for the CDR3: TGTGCCATCAGGAACGGAGGAGTTGGGTATGGCTACACCTTC. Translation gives CAIRNGGVGYGYTF.

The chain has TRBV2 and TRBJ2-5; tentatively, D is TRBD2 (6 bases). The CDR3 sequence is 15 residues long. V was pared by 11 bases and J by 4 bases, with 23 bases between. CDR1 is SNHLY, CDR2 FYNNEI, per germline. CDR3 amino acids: CAAAGGREIGETQYF. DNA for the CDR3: TGTGCCGCAGCGGGCGGGCGGGAAATAGGAGAGACCCAGTACTTC.

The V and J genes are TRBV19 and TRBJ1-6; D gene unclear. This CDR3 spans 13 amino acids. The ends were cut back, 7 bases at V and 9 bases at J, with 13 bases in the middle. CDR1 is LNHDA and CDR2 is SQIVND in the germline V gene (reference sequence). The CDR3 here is CASTTDRGSPLHF. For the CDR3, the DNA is TGTGCCAGTACAACGGACCGAGGTTCACCCCTCCACTTT.

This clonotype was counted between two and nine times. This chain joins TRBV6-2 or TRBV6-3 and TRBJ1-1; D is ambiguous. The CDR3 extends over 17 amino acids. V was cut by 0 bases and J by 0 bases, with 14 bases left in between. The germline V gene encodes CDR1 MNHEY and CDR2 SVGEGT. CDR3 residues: CASSYSPGFFMNTEAFF. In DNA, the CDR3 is TGTGCCAGCAGTTACTCCCCGGGCTTCTTCATGAACACTGAAGCTTTCTTT.

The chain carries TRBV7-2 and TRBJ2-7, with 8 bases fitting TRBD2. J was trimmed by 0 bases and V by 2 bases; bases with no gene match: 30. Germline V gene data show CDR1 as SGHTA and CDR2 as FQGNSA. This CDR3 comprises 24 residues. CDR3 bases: TGTGCCAGCAGCTTATTGGCCCCTATACCCAAACTAGCGGTCCCTGGGACCACCTCCTACGAGCAGTACTTC. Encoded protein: CASSLLAPIPKLAVPGTTSYEQYF.

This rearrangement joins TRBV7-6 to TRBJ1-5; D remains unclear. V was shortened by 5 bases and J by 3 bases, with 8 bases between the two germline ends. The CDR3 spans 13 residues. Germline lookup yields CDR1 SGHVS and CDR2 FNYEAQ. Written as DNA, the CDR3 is TGTGCCAGCAGCCCCTGGGCCAATCAGCCCCAGCATTTT. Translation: CASSPWANQPQHF.

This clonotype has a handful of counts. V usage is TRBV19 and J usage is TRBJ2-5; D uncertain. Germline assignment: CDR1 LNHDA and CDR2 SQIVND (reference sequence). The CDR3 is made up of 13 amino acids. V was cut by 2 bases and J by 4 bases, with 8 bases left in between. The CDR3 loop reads CASSISGSETQYF. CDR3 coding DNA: TGTGCCAGTAGTATATCGGGTTCAGAGACCCAGTACTTC.

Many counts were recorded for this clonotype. CDR3 region: CSRGEETQYF. The CDR3 DNA reads as TGCTCCCGGGGGGAGGAGACCCAGTACTTC. This sequence joins TRBV20-1 and TRBJ2-5, with 7 bases aligning to TRBD2. CDR1 is DFQATT and CDR2 is SNEGSKA in the germline V gene (reference sequence). This CDR3 has 10 amino acids.

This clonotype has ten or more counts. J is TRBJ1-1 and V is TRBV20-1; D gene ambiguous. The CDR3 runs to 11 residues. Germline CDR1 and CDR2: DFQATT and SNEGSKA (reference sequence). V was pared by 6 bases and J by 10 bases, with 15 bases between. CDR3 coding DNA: TGCAGTGCGTCGGCCGTGGGAGTAGCTTTCTTT. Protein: CSASAVGVAFF.